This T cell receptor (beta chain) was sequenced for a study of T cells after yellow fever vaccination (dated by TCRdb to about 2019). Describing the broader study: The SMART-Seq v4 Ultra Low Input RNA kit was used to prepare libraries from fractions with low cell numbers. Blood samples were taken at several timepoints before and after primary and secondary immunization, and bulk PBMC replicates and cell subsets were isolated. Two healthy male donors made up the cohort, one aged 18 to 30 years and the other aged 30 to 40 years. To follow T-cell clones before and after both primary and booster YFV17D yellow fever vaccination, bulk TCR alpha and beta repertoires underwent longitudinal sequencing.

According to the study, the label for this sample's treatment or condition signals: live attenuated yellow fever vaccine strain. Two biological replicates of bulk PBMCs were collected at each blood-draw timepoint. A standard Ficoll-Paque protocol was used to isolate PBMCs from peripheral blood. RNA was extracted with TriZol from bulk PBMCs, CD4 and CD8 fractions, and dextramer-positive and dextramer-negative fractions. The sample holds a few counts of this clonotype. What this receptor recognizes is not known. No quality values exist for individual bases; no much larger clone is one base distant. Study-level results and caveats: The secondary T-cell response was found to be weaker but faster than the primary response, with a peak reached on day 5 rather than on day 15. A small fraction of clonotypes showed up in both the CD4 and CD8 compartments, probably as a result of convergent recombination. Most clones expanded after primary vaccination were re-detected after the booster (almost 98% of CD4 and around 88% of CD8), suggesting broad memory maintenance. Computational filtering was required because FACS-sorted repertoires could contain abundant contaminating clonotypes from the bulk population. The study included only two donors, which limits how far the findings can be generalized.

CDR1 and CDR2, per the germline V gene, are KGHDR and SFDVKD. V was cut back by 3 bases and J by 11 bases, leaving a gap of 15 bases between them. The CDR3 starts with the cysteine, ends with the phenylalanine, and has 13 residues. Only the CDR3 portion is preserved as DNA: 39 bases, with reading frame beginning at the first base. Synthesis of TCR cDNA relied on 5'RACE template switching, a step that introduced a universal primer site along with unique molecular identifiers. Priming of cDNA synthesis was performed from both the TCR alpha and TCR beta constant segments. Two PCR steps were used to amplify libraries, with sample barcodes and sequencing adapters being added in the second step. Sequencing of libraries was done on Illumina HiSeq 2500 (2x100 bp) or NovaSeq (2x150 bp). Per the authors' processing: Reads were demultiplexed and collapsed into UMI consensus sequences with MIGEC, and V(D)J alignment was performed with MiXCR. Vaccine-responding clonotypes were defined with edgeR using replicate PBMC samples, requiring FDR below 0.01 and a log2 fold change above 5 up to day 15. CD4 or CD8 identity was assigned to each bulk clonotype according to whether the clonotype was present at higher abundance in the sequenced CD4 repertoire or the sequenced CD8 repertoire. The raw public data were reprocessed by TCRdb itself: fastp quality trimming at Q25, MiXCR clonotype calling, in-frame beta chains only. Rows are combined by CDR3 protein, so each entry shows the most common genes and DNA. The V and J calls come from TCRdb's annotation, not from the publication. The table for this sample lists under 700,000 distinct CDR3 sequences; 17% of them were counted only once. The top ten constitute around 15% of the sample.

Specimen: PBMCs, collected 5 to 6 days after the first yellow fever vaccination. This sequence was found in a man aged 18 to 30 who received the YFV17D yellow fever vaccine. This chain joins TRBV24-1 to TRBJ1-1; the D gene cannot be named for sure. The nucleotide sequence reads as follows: TGTGCCACCAGTGATGCCCGAGATGGCGCCGCTTTCTTT. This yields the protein CATSDARDGAAFF.